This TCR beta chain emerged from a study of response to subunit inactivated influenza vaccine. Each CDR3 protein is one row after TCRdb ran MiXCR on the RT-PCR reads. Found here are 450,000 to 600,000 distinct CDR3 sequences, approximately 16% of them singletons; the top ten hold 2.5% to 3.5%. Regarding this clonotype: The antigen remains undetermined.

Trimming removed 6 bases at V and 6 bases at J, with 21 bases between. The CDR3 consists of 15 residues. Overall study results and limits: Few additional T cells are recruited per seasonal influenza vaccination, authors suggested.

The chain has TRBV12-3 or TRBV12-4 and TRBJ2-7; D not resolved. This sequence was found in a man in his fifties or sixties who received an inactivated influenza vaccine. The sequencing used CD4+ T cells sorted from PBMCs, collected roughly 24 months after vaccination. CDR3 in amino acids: CASSRAIGLTSEQYF. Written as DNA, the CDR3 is TGTGCCAGCAGCCGAGCAATCGGGCTTACCTCCGAGCAGTACTTC.